This TCR beta chain was recorded in a study of cytomegalovirus exposure and HLA in healthy donors (dated by TCRdb to about 2017). Background for the entire study: An earlier analysis of some 550 of the donors reported 250 to 300 Gb of sequence data and 117 million unique TCR beta sequences from roughly 200 million T cells. Every discovery cohort repertoire had been produced on one sequencing platform. HLA typing covered class I and class II loci at four-digit resolution. The T cell repertoires of 670 or so subjects were profiled by immunosequencing and related to cytomegalovirus serostatus. About 280 gigabases of sequencing data and around 90 million unique TCR sequences made up an early release that covered 500 to 700 HLA-typed donors. In a later analysis, previously published TCR beta repertoires from roughly 710 donors were re-analyzed and high-resolution HLA genotyping was added so that TCR occurrence patterns could be studied. The study was designed to test whether signatures of past pathogen exposure could be identified by cataloging public T cell receptors. On average, approximately 250,000 unique TCR beta nucleotide sequences were sequenced per donor among about 400 genotyped donors of the cohort, with roughly 18% of those sequences being non-productive. Donor age, sex, ethnicity and CMV serostatus were compiled alongside the repertoire data. Typing coverage differed by locus: A, B, C, DRB1 and DQB1 were typed in about 620-630 donors, DQA1 in about 500, DPA1 in 600 to 610, and DPB1 in 450 to 480. In a later genetic analysis, genome-wide SNP genotypes for about 65% of the roughly 700 donors were used, and that subset was treated as a discovery cohort. Among the approximately 420 genotyped donors, around 81% belonged to the genetic ancestry cluster associated with self-reported Caucasian donors. Roughly five DR-DQ haplotypes were treated as single units for association and clustering because of strong linkage in the cohort. Besides the first cohort of 666 subjects, a separate validation cohort made up of around 120 different subjects was used. High-throughput TCR immunosequencing, statistical association of individual TCRs with disease status, and machine learning were combined to predict cytomegalovirus infection status. To decide whether each TCR beta V gene segment behaved as functional or pseudogenic, an earlier analysis of over 500 of the donors relied on high-throughput TCR beta sequencing. Rather than drawing on any new phenotypic data, the later analysis identified candidate immune exposures from TCR beta sequences and the way those sequences occurred across donors. Study-wide conclusions, independent of this receptor: A cluster of highly shared sequence variants was judged likely to represent a technical artifact of the sequencing pipeline. Cytomegalovirus status was reported to be diagnosed by the classifier with high specificity and sensitivity in both the original and validation cohorts. In a later analysis, TCR association rates were found to vary across HLA loci, with the most associated TCRs seen for DRB1 alleles and the fewest for HLA-C alleles. V-gene and J-gene trimming of TCR beta chains was associated with a missense DCLRE1C variant in a later genetic analysis, and the association was replicated in an independent cohort. Correlated functional status among segregating V segments might reflect linkage disequilibrium, but an unknown experimental factor could not be ruled out. For the cohort, immune exposure information was limited to CMV serostatus. A later analysis found that HLA-associated TCR beta chains were more clonally expanded and had lower generation probabilities than equally common non-associated chains. In an earlier analysis of some 540 of the donors, most TCR beta V segments appeared in productive rearrangements about 87% or about 30% of the time, broadly matching IMGT annotations. Sequencing depth was assumed to be roughly uniform across donors in the presence/absence analyses, though that assumption may not hold. HLA typing was unavailable for some donors at each locus, so association tests used only the typed subset. The authors suggested that the approach could potentially be generalized to other disease states and immunological phenotypes. Only TCR beta chains were sequenced in this cohort, and the absence of alpha or paired-chain data limited detectable features. A further reported finding was that TCR beta sequences accurately predicted the HLA-A and HLA-B alleles for most subjects in the first cohort. A later analysis found that most CMV-associated TCR beta chains appeared HLA-restricted, with HLA associations seemingly driven largely by CMV exposure. In vitro tests confirmed that a few of the cytomegalovirus-associated TCR beta chains recognize cytomegalovirus antigens. Some IMGT-functional V segments, including TRBV6-2 and TRBV6-3, could not be told apart with the 87-base-pair reads, so those segments were excluded. Most TCR sequences were seen in very few donors, while some public TCRs were found in many individuals. Strong co-occurrence of HLA alleles, especially DR and DQ, made assigning TCR associations to individual alleles difficult. In the study, approximately 160 TCR beta chains were listed as associated with cytomegalovirus. Because counts were too low, seventeen rarely observed V segments, including chromosome 9 orphons, were left out of the earlier analysis of 500 to 750 of the donors. Several of the top co-occurrence clusters appeared to be linked to parvovirus B19, influenza, CMV and Epstein-Barr virus, according to a later analysis. Compared with the 666-donor mean, donors in an Asian-associated ancestry cluster had fewer N-insertions in productive TCRs, according to a later genetic analysis. At a false discovery rate of 0.05, a later analysis linked about 17,000 TCR beta sequences to specific HLA alleles.

Trimming at the junction amounts to 0 bases on V and 8 bases on J, and the germline ends lie 9 bases apart. The germline V gene yields LGHNA for CDR1 and YSLEER for CDR2. Its CDR3 holds 13 amino acids, cysteine through phenylalanine. CDR3 DNA is the only sequence kept; it has 39 bases, read in frame from the first base. The cohort comprised some 680 healthy bone marrow donors. At the time of sampling, all cohort members were nominally healthy, though unrecorded immune exposures were likely present. The donor was CMV seropositive and was included in the group of 250 to 350 seropositive cohort members. Each donor provided a peripheral blood sample, and peripheral blood mononuclear cells were used for TCR beta sequencing. Genomic DNA was extracted from the blood cell samples with the Qiagen DNeasy Blood Extraction Kit. Receptor libraries were prepared by the immunoSEQ multiplex PCR assay. A mixture of 60 forward primers for TCR Vbeta segments and 13 reverse primers for TCR Jbeta segments was used in the multiplex PCR. Amplification of the CDR3 region of rearranged TCR beta genes was performed with a multiplex PCR assay on genomic DNA. Amplified TCR beta libraries were sequenced as 87-base-pair reads on the Illumina HiSeq System. Under the source paper's analysis protocol: Across the 500 to 850 repertoires, a later analysis counted 75 million to 90 million unique TCR beta chains, some 11 million of which were shared by at least two donors. To remove PCR and sequencing errors, raw reads were error-corrected and collapsed into unique sequences using a nearest-neighbor algorithm that merged closely related sequences. CDR3 sequences were aligned to IMGT reference sequences to assign V, D and J gene segments. For a sequence to be retained, a match of at least six nucleotides to both a V gene segment and a J gene segment was required. Rearrangements were called productive when the CDR3 lacked stop codons and stayed in frame with V and J; all others were non-productive. Following IMGT convention, CDR3 was defined as the stretch from the second conserved V-encoded cysteine up to the conserved J-encoded phenylalanine. The earlier analysis of approximately 500 of the donors excluded sequences that lacked an unambiguous match to a single V gene segment. An earlier analysis of roughly 590 of the donors called V segments functional above 56.7% productive rearrangements and segregating when the between-donor standard deviation exceeded 5%. A statistical classification framework was built to diagnose cytomegalovirus status from the catalog of TCR beta chain sequences. In a later analysis, TCR nucleotide sequences were compared against IMGT/GENE-DB human TR gene sequences so that V and J genes could be assigned. Using the TCRdist pipeline, a later analysis assigned CDR3 sequences along with most-parsimonious VDJ recombination scenarios. A later analysis defined each TCR beta chain by its CDR3 amino acid sequence plus V-gene family, and excluded reads lacking a unique V-gene family. A later analysis removed 550 to 700 highly shared, low-generation-probability nucleotide sequences to deal with suspected cross-contamination and a sequencing artifact. In a later analysis, a clonal expansion index for each public chain was calculated from normalized within-repertoire ranks of inferred template counts. In a later analysis, generation probabilities were computed with a VDJ recombination model fitted to out-of-frame rearrangements, and the resulting probabilities were checked against IGoR. In a later analysis, TCR-TCR, TCR-HLA and TCR-CMV co-occurrence was scored with hypergeometric tests, and a repertoire-size bias correction was applied to TCR pairs. In a later analysis, false discovery rates were estimated by permuting HLA or CMV assignments 20 times. In a later analysis, co-occurring TCRs were grouped with DBSCAN, and TCRdist sequence similarity was added when clustering was performed within HLA-allele-positive subsets. Repertoires with fewer than 30,000 or more than 120,000 public chains, plus five repertoires with anomalous nucleotide sharing, were excluded from co-occurrence clustering. The clones in this table, taken by TCRdb from immuneACCESS, are in-frame only. Not every clone is retained; where verified, under half of the shortfall comes from an unresolved V gene, and the cause of the rest is unknown. That table furnishes V, J and clone size, whereas the DNA furnished D and trimming. The sample profile shows tens of thousands of clones; 70% of them were found once. About 8.9% of the sample lies in the top ten.

On this clone: Its antigen remains unidentified. Base qualities are missing; no much larger clone stands one base away.

This TCR derives from a woman aged 50 to 60 in good health and CMV-seropositive. Sequenced: PBMCs. The sequence is built from TRBV4-3 and TRBJ2-3; TRBD2 is possibly the D segment (5 matching bases). The DNA is TGCGCCAGCAGCCAAGATCGGGCGGGTACGCAGTATTTT. It specifies CASSQDRAGTQYF.